Given below is one TCR beta chain in context. These data are taken from a study of blood T cell repertoires in COVID-19. About the study: There were acute and convalescent COVID-19 samples, and they came from the United States, Italy and Spain.

The V end was cut by 1 base, the J end by 0 bases, with 16 bases between. The CDR3 is 17 residues long. Germline V gene data show CDR1 as SQVTM and CDR2 as ANQGSEA. Clones were read by immunoSEQ multiplex PCR, and TCRdb kept only the in-frame ones, dropping some. Of under 450,000 clones listed, more than 70% were seen once; the top ten hold over 10%. This receptor was obtained from a woman between 50 and 59 years old with COVID-19, enrolled during active disease. Sequenced sample: peripheral blood. The V gene is TRBV29-1, the J gene TRBJ2-1; TRBD1 might be the D (6 bases). The CDR3 DNA reads TGCAGCGTTGAAGTTGAGGGACATCCGAGCTCCTACAATGAGCAGTTCTTC. It specifies CSVEVEGHPSSYNEQFF.